The T cell receptor beta chain described here comes from a study of cytomegalovirus exposure and HLA in healthy donors. In this sample, this clone turned up a few times. The PCR made use of 60 Vbeta and 13 Jbeta primers. Sequenced by immunoSEQ multiplex PCR; TCRdb stores in-frame clones only, minus some. The profile shows more than 85,000 clones, roughly a tenth of them singletons. Trimming at V came to 4 bases and at J to 5 bases, leaving 7 bases not matched to a gene. The germline gives CDR1 SQVTM, CDR2 ANQGSEA. There are 13 residues in the CDR3. V is TRBV29-1 and J is TRBJ2-7; 8 bases line up with TRBD1. Sequencing input: PBMCs. This receptor was obtained from a man aged 50 to 59 in good health and CMV-seropositive. CDR3 sequence (DNA): TGCAGCGTTGGGACAGGGCCCTTTGACGAGCAGTACTTC. Translation: CSVGTGPFDEQYF.